Below are 25 T cell receptor beta chains sequenced from a single sample in a study of OX40 agonist ivuxolimab in advanced cancers. TCRdb keeps only in-frame clones here, not all; method: immunoSEQ multiplex PCR. The table includes 91,000 or so clones, approximately 93% detected once. This specimen was CD4+ or CD8+ T cells sorted from blood, taken in a trial of the OX40 agonist ivuxolimab. The source of these receptors is an adult with an advanced solid tumor such as melanoma, head and neck, liver or kidney cancer.

The genes are TRBV19 and TRBJ1-2, with TRBD1 matching over 7 bases. Germline V gene sequence: CDR1 LNHDA, CDR2 SQIVND (reference sequence). Trimming at V came to 1 base and at J to 0 bases, leaving 2 bases not matched to a gene. The CDR3 runs 15 residues. Written as DNA, the CDR3 is TGTGCCAGTAGTATAGGACAGGGTACTAACTATGGCTACACCTTC. Translation: CASSIGQGTNYGYTF. Based on the CDR3 plus reference TRBV19 and TRBJ1-2, the full variable domain is DGGITQSPKYLFRKEGQNVTLSCEQNLNHDAMYWYRQDPGQGLRLIYYSQIVNDFQKGDIAEGYSVSREKKESFPLTVTSAQKNPTAFYLCASSIGQGTNYGYTFGSGTRLTVV.

The chain combines TRBV19 with TRBJ2-7; 8 nucleotides align to TRBD1. The V gene's germline CDR1 is LNHDA and CDR2 SQIVND (reference sequence). This CDR3 comprises 13 residues. J gave up 3 bases and V 6 bases, and 4 bases lay outside the gene matches. This CDR3 reads CASRQQGGYEQYF. The CDR3 DNA sequence: TGTGCCAGTAGACAACAGGGGGGCTACGAGCAGTACTTC.

J is TRBJ1-2 and V is TRBV6-5; D perhaps matches TRBD1 (5 bases). V dropped 2 bases and J dropped 2 bases, with 9 bases sitting between them. Germline V lookup: CDR1 MNHEY, CDR2 SVGAGI. The CDR3 has 14 amino acids. CDR3 in amino acids: CASSYLDRNYGYTF. DNA for the CDR3: TGTGCCAGCAGTTACCTCGACAGAAACTATGGCTACACCTTC.

V gene TRBV28 combines with J gene TRBJ1-1; D remains ambiguous. The V end lost 4 bases, the J end lost 1 base, and 13 bases lay between the germline ends. This CDR3 region has 15 residues. Germline V gene data show CDR1 as MDHEN and CDR2 as SYDVKM. CDR3 in DNA: TGTGCCAGCAGTTCTTACACGATCAAGAACACTGAAGCTTTCTTT. Encoded protein: CASSSYTIKNTEAFF.

The CDR3 DNA follows: TGCGCCAGCAGCTTGGGATGGGGTCAGGGGGCCTCATACGAGCAGTACTTC. Its translation is CASSLGWGQGASYEQYF. This chain uses TRBV5-1 with TRBJ2-7, with 8 bases aligning to TRBD1. J gave up 4 bases and V 0 bases, and 12 bases lay outside the gene matches. CDR1 is SGHRS, CDR2 YFSETQ, per germline. The CDR3 consists of 17 residues.

The chain is built from TRBV18 and TRBJ1-4, with TRBD1 matching 8 bases. Germline lookup yields CDR1 KGHSH and CDR2 LQKENI. CDR3 length equals 15 residues. V lost 4 bases to trimming and J lost 10 bases; unmatched junction nucleotides: 11. The CDR3 is CASSLSLDRDLKLFF. CDR3 nucleotides: TGTGCCAGCTCACTATCTCTGGACAGGGACCTAAAACTGTTTTTT.

This sequence joins TRBV11-3 and TRBJ2-3, with D tentatively TRBD1 (6 bases). The CDR3 is made up of 14 amino acids. The V end was cut by 5 bases, the J end by 0 bases, with 9 bases between. Germline loops: CDR1 SGHNT, CDR2 YENEEA. In nucleotides, the CDR3 is TGTGCCAGCAGCCCGGACAGAAGCACAGATACGCAGTATTTT. This sequence encodes CASSPDRSTDTQYF.

This clone was seen a single time. V is TRBV28 and J is TRBJ2-3; maybe TRBD2 (5 bases). In germline, CDR1 is MDHEN, CDR2 SYDVKM. The CDR3 sequence is 12 residues long. V shed 6 bases and J shed 6 bases, with 10 bases lying between them. For the CDR3, the DNA is TGTGCCAGCAGGCTGACTATGGATACGCAGTATTTT. This sequence encodes CASRLTMDTQYF.

The chain joins TRBV5-5 to TRBJ1-4; 7 bases map to TRBD1. This CDR3 is 15 amino acids long. V trimming: 4 bases; J trimming: 3 bases; junction bases outside the gene matches: 6. Germline values: CDR1 SGHKS, CDR2 YYEKEE (reference sequence). The DNA of the CDR3 is TGTGCCAGCAGCATATGGACAGGCCCTAATGAAAAACTGTTTTTT. Its protein product is CASSIWTGPNEKLFF.

This clone was detected only once. The chain uses TRBV7-2 and TRBJ1-1; D is uncertain. The CDR3 extends over 15 amino acids. V dropped 2 bases and J dropped 1 base, with 11 bases sitting between them. The germline gives CDR1 SGHTA, CDR2 FQGNSA. The CDR3 region is CASSLFYSGNTEAFF. As DNA, the CDR3 is TGTGCCAGCAGCTTATTTTACAGCGGGAACACTGAAGCTTTCTTT.

The chain couples TRBV27 to TRBJ1-1; the D gene is possibly TRBD1 (5 bases). The germline V gene has CDR1 MNHEY and CDR2 SMNVEV (reference sequence). Trimming shortened V by 4 bases and J by 0 bases, and 15 bases separated the two germline ends. The CDR3 length is 16 residues. In nucleotides, the CDR3 is TGTGCCAGCAGTTCCCCCGCGGGGGGACTGAACACTGAAGCTTTCTTT. It codes for CASSSPAGGLNTEAFF.

The chain couples TRBV2 to TRBJ1-6, with D uncertain. V gave up 6 bases and J gave up 8 bases, with 14 bases separating them. CDR3 size: 14 residues. Germline loops: CDR1 SNHLY, CDR2 FYNNEI. The CDR3 region is CASSPRDRYSPLHF. CDR3 nucleotide sequence: TGTGCCAGCAGCCCCAGAGACCGGTATTCACCCCTCCACTTT.

The gene calls are TRBV2 and TRBJ2-3; D is undetermined. The CDR3 loop spans 14 amino acids. In germline, CDR1 is SNHLY, CDR2 FYNNEI. The V end was cut by 0 bases, the J end by 1 base, with 5 bases between. CDR3 DNA: TGTGCCAGCAGTGAAGCGCCTGGCACAGATACGCAGTATTTT. Its protein product is CASSEAPGTDTQYF.

The chain employs TRBV7-9 and TRBJ1-4; no definite D call. Trimming left V 5 bases short and J 0 bases short, with 10 bases between. The CDR3 sequence is 15 residues long. Germline CDR1 reads SEHNR; CDR2 reads FQNEAQ (reference sequence). CDR3 nucleotides: TGTGCCAGCAGCCCTAACAGAGCAACTAATGAAAAACTGTTTTTT. Translating gives CASSPNRATNEKLFF. Full variable domain (missing parts from reference TRBV7-9 and TRBJ1-4): DTGVSQNPRHKITKRGQNVTFRCDPISEHNRLYWYRQTLGQGPEFLTYFQNEAQLEKSRLLSDRFSAERPKGSFSTLEIQRTEQGDSAMYLCASSPNRATNEKLFFGSGTQLSVL.

The rearrangement uses TRBV7-3 and TRBJ2-1; 9 positions agree with TRBD1. Germline CDR1 reads SGHTA; CDR2 reads FQGTGA. With V trimmed by 2 bases and J by 7 bases, 3 bases remained unmatched. This CDR3 has 14 residues. The CDR3 coding sequence is TGTGCCAGCAGCTTAGTCGGACAGGGGAATGAGCAGTTCTTC. Protein sequence: CASSLVGQGNEQFF.

V gene TRBV29-1 combines with J gene TRBJ1-2; 7 nucleotides align to TRBD1. Trimming removed 6 bases from V and 4 bases from J; junction bases left unmatched: 5. The V gene's germline CDR1 is SQVTM and CDR2 ANQGSEA. The CDR3 runs 12 residues. The DNA for the CDR3 is TGCAGCGTGGGGGGACAGAGCTATGGCTACACCTTC. This translates into CSVGGQSYGYTF.

This chain joins TRBV6-5 and TRBJ2-3; TRBD2 matches 7 bases. The trim removed 6 bases at V and 6 bases at J, leaving 6 bases unmatched. This CDR3 contains 13 residues. Germline loops: CDR1 MNHEY, CDR2 SVGAGI. The CDR3 DNA is TGTGCCAGCAGCCTTTGGGGGGGGGATACGCAGTATTTT. The encoded protein is CASSLWGGDTQYF.

The chain carries TRBV10-3 and TRBJ1-2; 7 bases are shared with TRBD1. The CDR3 spans 14 residues. V dropped 6 bases and J dropped 5; count of bases not matched to a gene: 9. Germline values: CDR1 ENHRY, CDR2 SYGVKD. The CDR3 nucleotides read TGTGCCATCAGCGACACGACAGGGTCATATGGCTACACCTTC. Protein sequence: CAISDTTGSYGYTF.

The genes are TRBV5-1 and TRBJ2-1, with TRBD2 matching 10 bases. The CDR3 runs to 15 residues. Germline CDR1 is SGHRS and CDR2 is YFSETQ. Trimming took 1 base from V and 5 from J; bases not matched to a gene: 3. CDR3 DNA sequence: TGCGCCAGCAGCTTGACTAGCGGGGAACACAATGAGCAGTTCTTC. It specifies CASSLTSGEHNEQFF.

The V gene is TRBV18, the J gene TRBJ2-1; a weak D match, TRBD2 (7 bases). CDR1 is KGHSH and CDR2 is LQKENI in the germline V gene. V lost 4 bases and J lost 4, with 14 bases in between. The CDR3 is 15 residues long. CDR3 in amino acids: CASSLSGTSYNEQFF. The CDR3 DNA sequence: TGTGCCAGCTCACTGAGCGGGACATCTTACAATGAGCAGTTCTTC.

V usage is TRBV5-1 and J usage is TRBJ2-1; TRBD1 aligns across 8 bases. The CDR3 sequence is 14 residues long. Per the germline V gene, CDR1 is SGHRS and CDR2 is YFSETQ. V was clipped by 0 bases and J by 7 bases; unmatched bases: 3. The CDR3 nucleotides read TGCGCCAGCAGCTTGGGGGACAGGAGTAATGAGCAGTTCTTC. It is translated as CASSLGDRSNEQFF.

This chain connects TRBV5-1 to TRBJ2-3; D possibly corresponds to TRBD1 (6 bases). The CDR3 has 17 residues. Germline assignment: CDR1 SGHRS and CDR2 YFSETQ. The V gene lost 3 bases and the J gene lost 2 bases, with 19 bases spanning the gap. In DNA form, the CDR3 reads TGCGCCAGCAGCTCAGCCCCAGGGGATTACCCCACAGATACGCAGTATTTT. Translated, it gives CASSSAPGDYPTDTQYF.

This chain links TRBV6-4 with TRBJ2-7, with D possibly called TRBD1 or TRBD2 (5 bases each). Trimming left V 6 bases short and J 2 bases short, with 14 bases between. Germline-derived CDR1 and CDR2 are MRHNA and SNTAGT. This CDR3 is 14 amino acids long. The CDR3 reads CASSARDGAYEQYF. The CDR3 DNA sequence: TGTGCCAGCAGCGCCCGGGACGGCGCCTACGAGCAGTACTTC.

In its sample, this clone was seen once. CDR3 amino acids: CASSSGANYGYTF. The CDR3 nucleotides are TGTGCCAGCAGCTCCGGAGCTAACTATGGCTACACCTTC. The chain uses TRBV5-4 and TRBJ1-2; D is unclear. V lost 3 bases and J 0 bases, leaving 6 bases between the germline ends. From germline, CDR1 is SGHNT and CDR2 YYREEE (reference sequence). This CDR3 region has 13 residues.

Written as DNA, the CDR3 is TGTGCCAGCAGCGTAGGCAGTGGTATAAATCAGCCCCAGCATTTT. This sequence encodes CASSVGSGINQPQHF. The chain is built from TRBV9 and TRBJ1-5; D unclear. This CDR3 has 15 amino acids. V lost 0 bases, J lost 4 bases, and 11 bases lay in between. Germline V lookup: CDR1 SGDLS, CDR2 YYNGEE.